This passage covers 22 T cell receptor beta chains from one sample sequenced in a study of blood T cell repertoires in COVID-19. Produced via immunoSEQ multiplex PCR; TCRdb's table is partial and in-frame only. Of approximately 160,000 clones listed, approximately 86% are singletons. Sample: peripheral blood. The receptors shown here come from a man in his 60s with COVID-19, enrolled during active disease.

The rearrangement links TRBV7-8 to TRBJ1-1; the match to TRBD1 covers 7 bases. V was clipped by 3 bases and J by 5 bases; unmatched bases: 3. Germline values: CDR1 SGHVS, CDR2 FQNEAQ. This CDR3 contains 13 residues. The CDR3 region is CASSFAGGTEAFF. CDR3 sequence (DNA): TGTGCCAGCAGCTTTGCAGGGGGGACTGAAGCTTTCTTT.

The chain is built from TRBV5-1 and TRBJ2-6; TRBD1 matches 8 bases. V lost 6 bases, J lost 3 bases, and 8 bases stayed unmatched. The length of the CDR3 is 16 residues. Germline CDR1 and CDR2: SGHRS and YFSETQ. CDR3 DNA sequence: TGCGCCAGCAAGCTCCAGGGGGCAATTGGGGCCAACGTCCTGACTTTC. Protein: CASKLQGAIGANVLTF.

The sample holds a few counts of this clone. CDR3 sequence: CASSEGGRSYNEQFF. The CDR3 DNA reads as TGTGCCAGCAGTGAGGGCGGGAGGAGTTACAATGAGCAGTTCTTC. The chain employs TRBV27 and TRBJ2-1; 8 positions agree with TRBD2. Germline CDR1 MNHEY, CDR2 SMNVEV (reference sequence). The J segment lost 4 bases and the V segment lost 5 bases, leaving 7 bases of the junction unmatched. CDR3 length equals 15 residues.

J is TRBJ2-7 and V is TRBV6-2 or TRBV6-3, with a tentative D call TRBD2 (6 bases). CDR3 length: 16 amino acids. Germline V lookup: CDR1 MNHEY, CDR2 SVGEGT. V gave up 5 bases and J gave up 3 bases, with 20 bases separating them. Written as DNA, the CDR3 is TGTGCCAGCAGTCCCCGGGACGCTGCGGGATACTACGAGCAGTACTTC. This translates into CASSPRDAAGYYEQYF.

The J gene is TRBJ1-5, the V gene TRBV11-3, with TRBD1 matching over 12 bases. Germline V lookup: CDR1 SGHNT, CDR2 YENEEA. J gave up 5 bases and V 5 bases, and 7 bases lay outside the gene matches. This CDR3 contains 16 residues. CDR3 protein: CASSPLGQGADQPQHF. DNA of the CDR3: TGTGCCAGCAGCCCGCTGGGACAGGGGGCTGATCAGCCCCAGCATTTT.

This clone was found once. This chain connects TRBV29-1 to TRBJ2-5; 9 bases are a match to TRBD2. The CDR3 sequence is 14 residues long. Germline values: CDR1 SQVTM, CDR2 ANQGSEA. Trimming cost V 6 bases and J 2 bases; bases outside gene matches: 7. DNA of the CDR3: TGCAGCGTCATGACTAGCGGAACTCAAGAGACCCAGTACTTC. Protein sequence: CSVMTSGTQETQYF. The complete variable domain, with remaining parts taken from reference TRBV29-1 and TRBJ2-5, reads SAVISQKPSRDICQRGTSLTIQCQVDSQVTMMFWYRQQPGQSLTLIATANQGSEATYESGFVIDKFPISRPNLTFSTLTVSNMSPEDSSIYLCSVMTSGTQETQYFGPGTRLLVL.

The chain joins TRBV7-8 to TRBJ2-5; D gene ambiguous. This CDR3 comprises 12 residues. Germline CDR1 is SGHVS and CDR2 is FQNEAQ. Trimming cost V 5 bases and J 1 base, with 5 bases left between them. The CDR3, as DNA: TGTGCCAGCAGCCCGAGCCAAGAGACCCAGTACTTC. Encoded protein: CASSPSQETQYF.

This clone has just a few counts. This chain joins TRBV11-3 and TRBJ1-6, with no clear D. Germline values: CDR1 SGHNT, CDR2 YENEEA. Trimming pared 4 bases from V and 9 bases from J, leaving 10 bases between. The CDR3 is 13 residues long. Written as DNA, the CDR3 is TGTGCCAGCAGCTACGAAGCGGGTTCACCCCTCCACTTT. It codes for CASSYEAGSPLHF.

This clone was seen just once. The chain links TRBV9 to TRBJ2-3; D is unclear. V was clipped by 2 bases and J by 4 bases, with 17 bases between them. The germline V gene has CDR1 SGDLS and CDR2 YYNGEE. This CDR3 contains 16 residues. The CDR3 DNA is TGTGCCAGCAGCGTGGTAGGTCCACCTAGGCCAGATACGCAGTATTTT. It yields the protein CASSVVGPPRPDTQYF. Full variable domain (outside the CDR3, taken from reference TRBV9 and TRBJ2-3): DSGVTQTPKHLITATGQRVTLRCSPRSGDLSVYWYQQSLDQGLQFLIQYYNGEERAKGNILERFSAQQFPDLHSELNLSSLELGDSALYFCASSVVGPPRPDTQYFGPGTRLTVL.

The CDR3 DNA sequence: TGTGCCAGCAGCTTAGGTGCCAGGGGGACCCAGTACTTC. It is translated as CASSLGARGTQYF. The rearrangement uses TRBV11-2 and TRBJ2-5; TRBD1 might be the D (6 bases). This CDR3 has 13 amino acids. Germline V gene lookup returns CDR1 SGHAT and CDR2 FQNNGV. Trimming pared 1 base from V and 7 bases from J, leaving 10 bases between. Looking up the rest from reference TRBV11-2 and TRBJ2-5 gives the full variable domain: EAGVAQSPRYKIIEKRQSVAFWCNPISGHATLYWYQQILGQGPKLLIQFQNNGVVDDSQLPKDRFSAERLKGVDSTLKIQPAKLEDSAVYLCASSLGARGTQYFGPGTRLLVL.

This clone was picked up a small number of times. This chain uses TRBV2 with TRBJ1-6; 8 bases match TRBD1. Germline assignment: CDR1 SNHLY and CDR2 FYNNEI. This CDR3 has 13 residues. V shed 7 bases and J 7 bases; nucleotides not matched to a gene: 3. For the CDR3, the DNA is TGTGCCAGCATTCGACAGGGGAATTCACCCCTCCACTTT. Its protein product is CASIRQGNSPLHF.

V usage is TRBV6-5 and J usage is TRBJ2-5, with 8 bases identical to TRBD2. From germline, CDR1 is MNHEY and CDR2 SVGAGI. The CDR3 consists of 14 residues. V lost 8 bases and J lost 6; bases outside the gene matches: 11. This chain's CDR3 is CASLPGGGSQTQYF. CDR3 coding DNA: TGTGCCAGCCTCCCCGGGGGGGGTTCGCAGACCCAGTACTTC.

CDR3 nucleotides: TGCACCAGCAGCCAAGATGGGGAGGCGACTGGAAACACCATATATTTT. Translated: CTSSQDGEATGNTIYF. This chain connects TRBV1 to TRBJ1-3. TRBV1 is marked as a pseudogene. This CDR3 is 16 amino acids long.

The V call is TRBV30, the J call TRBJ2-1, with TRBD2 matching over 10 bases. Germline trimming cut 2 bases from V and 4 bases from J; bases unmatched to any gene: 14. This CDR3 has 18 amino acids. Germline V gene lookup returns CDR1 GTSNPN and CDR2 SVGIG (reference sequence). The CDR3 bases are TGTGCCTGGAGTAAGGTAGCGGGAGGCGTGGGGGGTTACAATGAGCAGTTCTTC. This gives the protein CAWSKVAGGVGGYNEQFF. The complete variable domain, with remaining parts taken from reference TRBV30 and TRBJ2-1, reads SQTIHQWPATLVQPVGSPLSLECTVEGTSNPNLYWYRQAAGRGLQLLFYSVGIGQISSEVPQNLSASRPQDRQFILSSKKLLLSDSGFYLCAWSKVAGGVGGYNEQFFGPGTRLTVL.

This sequence joins TRBV19 and TRBJ1-5; 7 bases fit TRBD1. This CDR3 has 14 residues. Germline CDR1 is LNHDA and CDR2 is SQIVND (reference sequence). V lost 6 bases, J lost 1 base, and 3 bases stayed unmatched. The CDR3 is CASSRGQSNQPQHF. CDR3 coding DNA: TGTGCCAGTAGCCGGGGACAGAGCAATCAGCCCCAGCATTTT.

This chain connects TRBV6-2 or TRBV6-3 to TRBJ1-1; D might be TRBD1 (5 bases). The CDR3 spans 15 residues. Per germline, CDR1 MNHEY and CDR2 SVGEGT. Trimming pared 6 bases from V and 1 base from J, leaving 15 bases between. The CDR3 loop is CASSPHYGQNTEAFF. The CDR3 nucleotides read TGTGCCAGCAGCCCCCACTACGGACAGAACACTGAAGCTTTCTTT.

This chain connects TRBV5-1 to TRBJ2-5, with D unclear. With 0 bases removed from V and 5 bases from J, the gap between germline ends came to 8 bases. This CDR3 is 13 amino acids long. Germline CDR1 reads SGHRS; CDR2 reads YFSETQ. DNA for the CDR3: TGCGCCAGCAGCTTGGAAACTGGTGAGACCCAGTACTTC. It encodes CASSLETGETQYF.

This clone was observed a single time. CDR3 bases: TGTGCCAGCAGCTTGCTTGGGACAGGGGGCGCCGAGCAGTACTTC. Translation: CASSLLGTGGAEQYF. The chain couples TRBV5-6 to TRBJ2-7; 12 bases are a match to TRBD1. Per the germline V gene, CDR1 is SGHDT and CDR2 is YYEEEE. Germline trimming cut 1 base from V and 6 bases from J; bases unmatched to any gene: 5. The CDR3 length is 15 residues.

The rearrangement joins TRBV18 to TRBJ2-5; 8 bases map to TRBD2. V shed 4 bases and J 5 bases; nucleotides not matched to a gene: 9. Germline V lookup: CDR1 KGHSH, CDR2 LQKENI. This CDR3 comprises 15 residues. CDR3 region: CASSLSGTGGETQYF. Here the CDR3 DNA reads TGTGCCAGCTCACTATCCGGGACGGGAGGGGAGACCCAGTACTTC.

This chain uses TRBV7-6 with TRBJ2-1; possibly TRBD2 for D (5 bases). Germline CDR1 SGHVS, CDR2 FNYEAQ. Trimming stripped 5 bases from V and 10 bases from J, with 15 bases between. The CDR3 contains 13 residues. CDR3 region: CASSHLDAGEQFF. CDR3 coding DNA: TGTGCCAGCAGCCACTTGGACGCGGGCGAGCAGTTCTTC.

This sequence joins TRBV27 and TRBJ1-1; 10 bases fit TRBD1. The junction had 5 bases not matched to a gene; V was cut back by 5 bases and J by 5 bases. This CDR3 has 14 amino acids. Germline V lookup: CDR1 MNHEY, CDR2 SMNVEV (reference sequence). CDR3 residues: CASSEPGQGTEAFF. The CDR3, as DNA: TGTGCCAGCAGTGAACCGGGACAGGGGACTGAAGCTTTCTTT.

This chain uses TRBV28 with TRBJ2-7; 9 bases align to TRBD1. CDR3 length: 14 amino acids. The germline V gene encodes CDR1 MDHEN and CDR2 SYDVKM. Trimming took 8 bases from V and 2 from J; bases not matched to a gene: 7. CDR3 nucleotide sequence: TGTGCCAGCCAACAGGGGGCGCCTCCCTACGAGCAGTACTTC. Encoded protein: CASQQGAPPYEQYF.